The next 26 T cell receptor beta chains were all read from a single sample in a study of blood T cell repertoires in COVID-19. Sequencing used immunoSEQ multiplex PCR; TCRdb keeps in-frame clones, though not all of them. The table has some 97,000 clones, just under 95% seen once. Sample: peripheral blood. The source of these receptors is a man aged 65-85 years with acute or convalescent COVID-19.

This chain links TRBV5-4 with TRBJ1-4, with D perhaps TRBD1 (6 bases). V lost 7 bases and J 4 bases, leaving 8 bases between the germline ends. The CDR3 sequence is 12 residues long. The V gene's germline CDR1 is SGHNT and CDR2 YYREEE (reference sequence). Here the CDR3 reads CASGRGNEKLFF. In DNA, the CDR3 is TGTGCCAGCGGCAGGGGTAATGAAAAACTGTTTTTT.

The chain uses TRBV7-2 and TRBJ2-3, with 11 bases fitting TRBD2. The length of the CDR3 is 16 residues. Germline V gene data show CDR1 as SGHTA and CDR2 as FQGNSA. Unmatched junction bases numbered 5, after V lost 1 base and J lost 5 bases. The CDR3 region has the DNA TGTGCCAGCAGCTTAGGACTAGCGGGGAACGGAGATACGCAGTATTTT. It translates to CASSLGLAGNGDTQYF.

With respect to this clone: The sample carries other DNA sequences with the same CDR3. This sequence joins TRBV18 and TRBJ2-7; D call uncertain. V shed 3 bases and J shed 0 bases, with 6 bases lying between them. Germline V gene sequence: CDR1 KGHSH, CDR2 LQKENI. The CDR3 runs to 13 residues. The CDR3 DNA sequence: TGTGCCAGCTCACCCCCTTCCTCCTACGAGCAGTACTTC. This encodes CASSPPSSYEQYF.

Only a few counts were recorded for this clone. The V call is TRBV6-1, the J call TRBJ1-2; D unclear. The V end lost 3 bases, the J end lost 6 bases, and 11 bases lay between the germline ends. The germline V gene has CDR1 MNHNS and CDR2 SASEGT. There are 13 residues in the CDR3. The chain's CDR3 is CASSERLFDGYTF. In nucleotides, the CDR3 is TGTGCCAGCAGTGAGAGGTTGTTTGATGGCTACACCTTC.

CDR3 amino acids: CASSLSSTGNYGYTF. CDR3 DNA: TGTGCCAGCAGTTTATCCTCGACAGGGAACTATGGCTACACCTTC. The chain employs TRBV28 and TRBJ1-2; TRBD1 matches 7 bases. The CDR3 runs 15 residues. Germline V CDR1 and CDR2: MDHEN, SYDVKM. Trimming removed 1 base from V and 2 bases from J; junction bases left unmatched: 4.

The J gene is TRBJ1-2, the V gene TRBV2; TRBD1 matches at 8 bases. The J segment lost 3 bases and the V segment lost 2 bases, leaving 2 bases of the junction unmatched. Per the germline V gene, CDR1 is SNHLY and CDR2 is FYNNEI. CDR3 size: 14 residues. CDR3 sequence (DNA): TGTGCCAGCAGTGAACAGGGGGCATACTATGGCTACACCTTC. Translating gives CASSEQGAYYGYTF.

The chain is built from TRBV19 and TRBJ1-5; 9 nucleotides agree with TRBD1. The trim removed 5 bases at V and 3 bases at J, leaving 5 bases unmatched. Germline-derived CDR1 and CDR2 are LNHDA and SQIVND (reference sequence). The CDR3 length is 15 residues. DNA for the CDR3: TGTGCCAGTAGTGAGACAGGGGGGATCAATCAGCCCCAGCATTTT. Encoded protein: CASSETGGINQPQHF.

J is TRBJ2-1 and V is TRBV4-3, with 9 bases fitting TRBD2. This CDR3 region has 16 residues. Germline V lookup: CDR1 LGHNA, CDR2 YSLEER. V lost 0 bases, J lost 7 bases, and 7 bases stayed unmatched. The CDR3: CASSQDIGLAGNEQFF. CDR3 bases: TGCGCCAGCAGCCAAGATATTGGGCTAGCGGGAAATGAGCAGTTCTTC.

The rearrangement joins TRBV7-2 to TRBJ2-1, with 9 bases lining up with TRBD2. The trim removed 1 base at V and 10 bases at J, leaving 5 bases unmatched. Germline CDR1 is SGHTA and CDR2 is FQGNSA. The CDR3 is 14 residues long. The CDR3 spells CASSLEAGGREQFF. The DNA for the CDR3 is TGTGCCAGCAGCTTAGAGGCGGGAGGGAGGGAGCAGTTCTTC.

The gene calls are TRBV3-1 (or the pseudogene TRBV3-2) and TRBJ2-1, with D possibly TRBD1 on 6 matching bases. The CDR3 runs to 12 residues. V lost 4 bases and J 7 bases, leaving 8 bases between the germline ends. Germline CDR1 and CDR2: LGHDT and YNNKEL (reference sequence). The CDR3 DNA is TGTGCCAGCAGCCCAGGGGCGAATGAGCAGTTCTTC. It specifies CASSPGANEQFF.

The gene calls are TRBV7-3 and TRBJ2-5; D is uncertain. The CDR3 is made up of 10 amino acids. Germline values: CDR1 SGHTA, CDR2 FQGTGA. V was cut by 7 bases and J by 5 bases, with 5 bases left in between. The CDR3 here is CASTMETQYF. The DNA of the CDR3 is TGTGCCAGCACCATGGAGACCCAGTACTTC.

The chain uses TRBV3-1 (or the pseudogene TRBV3-2) and TRBJ2-3, with 7 bases that match TRBD1. The germline V gene has CDR1 LGHDT and CDR2 YNNKEL (reference sequence). V lost 4 bases to trimming and J lost 0 bases; unmatched junction nucleotides: 10. This CDR3 has 17 residues. The CDR3: CASSPFQGGPSTDTQYF. The CDR3 region has the DNA TGTGCCAGCAGCCCCTTTCAAGGGGGCCCTAGCACAGATACGCAGTATTTT.

The rearrangement uses TRBV11-3 and TRBJ1-2; possible D gene TRBD1, 6 bases. This CDR3 comprises 14 residues. Germline-derived CDR1 and CDR2 are SGHNT and YENEEA. V was clipped by 4 bases and J by 3 bases, with 12 bases between them. The CDR3 DNA is TGTGCCAGCAGCTCCGCGGACAGACACTATGGCTACACCTTC. Translating gives CASSSADRHYGYTF.

The chain joins TRBV2 to TRBJ1-2, with TRBD1 matching over 8 bases. This CDR3 contains 14 residues. CDR1 and CDR2 (germline): SNHLY, FYNNEI. The trim removed 3 bases at V and 8 bases at J, leaving 8 bases unmatched. The chain's CDR3 is CASSDYRGVEGYTF. CDR3 in DNA: TGTGCCAGCAGTGATTACAGGGGGGTGGAGGGCTACACCTTC.

Remarks on this clone: A junction boundary mismatches the germline segment, possibly from a read error. V usage is TRBV19 and J usage is TRBJ2-7, with D tentatively TRBD2 (5 bases). Looked up from germline, CDR1 is LNHDA and CDR2 is SQIVND (reference sequence). The CDR3 runs to 13 residues. The CDR3 sequence: CASSWASSHEQYF. CDR3 DNA: TGTGCCAGTAGTTGGGCTAGCTCCCACGAGCAGTACTTC.

This chain links TRBV21-1 with TRBJ2-3; the D segment call TRBD2 is taken from the table without a DNA check. TRBV21-1 is classified as a pseudogene. The CDR3 sequence is 20 residues long. The CDR3 nucleotides read TGTGCCAGCAGCAATTTGGGGACTAGCGGGGGAAAAGCTAGCACAGATACGCAGTATTTT. Translated: CASSNLGTSGGKASTDTQYF.

V and J are TRBV7-2 and TRBJ2-3; 9 bases are shared with TRBD2. Losses at the gene ends were 1 base for V and 3 bases for J; bases not matched to a gene: 2. CDR3 length: 15 amino acids. Per germline, CDR1 SGHTA and CDR2 FQGNSA. CDR3 nucleotide sequence: TGTGCCAGCAGCTTAGGGGGACTAGCTACAGATACGCAGTATTTT. It translates to CASSLGGLATDTQYF.

The rearrangement links TRBV5-4 to TRBJ2-2; a weak D match, TRBD2 (6 bases). There are 16 residues in the CDR3. Trimming cost V 0 bases and J 0 bases, with 9 bases left between them. Germline values: CDR1 SGHNT, CDR2 YYREEE (reference sequence). The CDR3 protein is CASSLAWGANTGELFF. The CDR3 DNA follows: TGTGCCAGCAGCTTGGCGTGGGGGGCGAACACCGGGGAGCTGTTTTTT.

This clone was counted only a few times. The rearrangement uses TRBV18 and TRBJ2-1; TRBD2 matches 8 bases. The CDR3 length is 18 residues. Per the germline V gene, CDR1 is KGHSH and CDR2 is LQKENI. Trimming took 3 bases from V and 7 from J; bases not matched to a gene: 17. The CDR3 sequence is CASSPKHTSGGGLNEQFF. DNA of the CDR3: TGTGCCAGCTCACCCAAACATACTAGCGGAGGAGGGTTGAATGAGCAGTTCTTC.

This clone was seen just once. For the CDR3, the DNA is TGTGCCAGCAGCTTAGGTGTGGGACAGGATTGGCATAAGCAGTTCTTC. Residues: CASSLGVGQDWHKQFF. The V call is TRBV7-9, the J call TRBJ2-1; 8 nucleotides agree with TRBD1. Per germline, CDR1 SEHNR and CDR2 FQNEAQ (reference sequence). The CDR3 extends over 16 amino acids. J gave up 11 bases and V 1 base, and 13 bases lay outside the gene matches.

This sequence joins TRBV7-9 and TRBJ2-3, with 10 nucleotides matching TRBD1. Per the germline V gene, CDR1 is SEHNR and CDR2 is FQNEAQ (reference sequence). Trimming removed 4 bases from V and 4 bases from J; junction bases left unmatched: 5. This CDR3 contains 15 residues. The CDR3 sequence: CASSSTGTGADTQYF. Here the CDR3 DNA reads TGTGCCAGCAGCTCGACCGGGACAGGGGCAGATACGCAGTATTTT.

The chain carries TRBV7-2 and TRBJ2-7, with D perhaps TRBD1 (7 bases). The CDR3 runs 16 residues. Trimming took off 5 bases at V and 3 bases at J, with 20 bases between the two ends. Looked up from germline, CDR1 is SGHTA and CDR2 is FQGNSA. CDR3: CASSPIGGTAYYEQYF. The CDR3 DNA sequence: TGTGCCAGCAGCCCCATCGGAGGGACAGCTTACTACGAGCAGTACTTC.

The chain is built from TRBV29-1 and TRBJ1-3, with a possible D match to TRBD1 (5 bases). The V end lost 4 bases, the J end lost 0 bases, and 10 bases lay between the germline ends. The germline V gene has CDR1 SQVTM and CDR2 ANQGSEA. The CDR3 covers 14 residues. The CDR3 sequence: CSVARGSSGNTIYF. The CDR3 DNA is TGCAGCGTTGCGCGGGGCAGCTCTGGAAACACCATATATTTT.

This sequence joins TRBV27 and TRBJ2-7; a possible D gene is TRBD1 (6 bases). Trimming shortened V by 5 bases and J by 2 bases, and 19 bases separated the two germline ends. From germline, CDR1 is MNHEY and CDR2 SMNVEV (reference sequence). The CDR3 has 16 amino acids. The CDR3 reads CASSIQQGRATYEQYF. The CDR3 DNA sequence: TGTGCCAGCAGTATACAACAGGGAAGGGCCACCTACGAGCAGTACTTC.

This rearrangement joins TRBV6-1 to TRBJ1-2; D might be TRBD1 (5 bases). The CDR3 runs 15 residues. V gave up 1 base and J gave up 4 bases, with 13 bases separating them. Germline assignment: CDR1 MNHNS and CDR2 SASEGT. CDR3 nucleotides: TGTGCCAGCAGTGAAGGGGGCGCCCCTATCTATGGCTACACCTTC. It codes for CASSEGGAPIYGYTF.

The gene calls are TRBV19 and TRBJ2-1; a possible D gene is TRBD2 (6 bases). Germline V gene sequence: CDR1 LNHDA, CDR2 SQIVND (reference sequence). V gave up 3 bases and J gave up 5 bases, with 11 bases separating them. CDR3 length equals 14 residues. CDR3 sequence (DNA): TGTGCCAGTAGTATGATGTTAGCGGACAATGAGCAGTTCTTC. As protein: CASSMMLADNEQFF.